This TCR beta chain was profiled in a study of graft-versus-host responses after intestinal transplantation. Across the study: Recipients were given multivisceral, liver-intestinal, or isolated intestinal transplants.

Whole-study results and caveats: Those patients showing graft-donor T cell macrochimerism displayed high graft-versus-host to host-versus-graft clonal ratios in allografts. GvH clones were found in recipient marrow; some appeared first in ileum or blood.

Looked up from germline, CDR1 is MGHRA and CDR2 is YSYEKL. Trimming at V came to 4 bases and at J to 7 bases, leaving 10 bases not matched to a gene. CDR3 length equals 15 residues. With regard to this clone: Its target is not known.

Assay: immunoSEQ multiplex PCR; the TCRdb copy retains only in-frame clones and omits some. Seen here are approximately 97,000 clones, about 90% observed once, and the top ten hold around 0.067%. V usage is TRBV4-1 and J usage is TRBJ2-1; 7 positions match TRBD2. The TCR sequence derives from a human donor who was the organ donor for an intestinal transplant. The sample was unstimulated CD8+ T cells sorted from spleen or lymph node cells, taken before transplant. CDR3 region: CASSLSGSGSNEQFF. In nucleotides, the CDR3 is TGCGCCAGCAGCCTCTCGGGTAGCGGGTCGAATGAGCAGTTCTTC.